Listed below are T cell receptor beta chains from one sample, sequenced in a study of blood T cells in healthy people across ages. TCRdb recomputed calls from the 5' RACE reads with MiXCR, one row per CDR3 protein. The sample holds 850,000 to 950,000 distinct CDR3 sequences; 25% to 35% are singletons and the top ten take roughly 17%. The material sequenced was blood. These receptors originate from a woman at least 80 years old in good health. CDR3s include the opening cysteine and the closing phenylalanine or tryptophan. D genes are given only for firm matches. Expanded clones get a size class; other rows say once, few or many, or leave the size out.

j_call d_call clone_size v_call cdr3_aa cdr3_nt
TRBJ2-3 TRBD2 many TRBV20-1 CSARLAGGGIPDTQYF TGCAGTGCTAGACTAGCGGGGGGCGGGATTCCAGATACGCAGTATTTT
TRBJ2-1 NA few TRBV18 CASSPLTGDYNEQFF TGTGCCAGCTCACCTCTGACGGGGGACTACAATGAGCAGTTCTTC
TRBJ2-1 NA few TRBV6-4 CASSDSEGGNNEQFF TGTGCCAGCAGTGACTCGGAGGGGGGGAACAATGAGCAGTTCTTC
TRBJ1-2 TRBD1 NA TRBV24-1 CATREDRGGYGYTF TGTGCCACCAGGGAAGACAGGGGAGGGTATGGCTACACCTTC
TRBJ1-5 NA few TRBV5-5 CASSLSPGPNQPQHF TGTGCCAGCAGCTTGTCTCCGGGTCCAAATCAGCCCCAGCATTTT
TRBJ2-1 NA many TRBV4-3 CASSQEWNYRDNEQFF TGCGCCAGCAGCCAAGAATGGAACTACAGGGACAATGAGCAGTTCTTC
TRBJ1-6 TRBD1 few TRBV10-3 CAISERGQGARSPLHF TGTGCCATCAGTGAAAGGGGGCAGGGGGCAAGGTCACCCCTCCACTTT
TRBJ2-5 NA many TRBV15 CATSRGGSFMETQYF TGTGCCACCAGCAGAGGGGGTAGTTTTATGGAGACCCAGTACTTC
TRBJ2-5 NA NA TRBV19 CASTRAGLQETQDF TGTGCCAGTACCCGCGCAGGGCTCCAAGAGACCCAGGACTTC
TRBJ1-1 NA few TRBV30 CAWSRGGNTEAFF TGTGCCTGGAGTCGAGGGGGGAACACTGAAGCTTTCTTT
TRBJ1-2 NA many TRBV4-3 CASSQDPGTHGYTF TGCGCCAGCAGCCAAGATCCCGGGACCCATGGCTACACCTTC
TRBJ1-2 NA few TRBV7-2 CASSPGWVGYGYTF TGTGCCAGCAGTCCAGGGTGGGTCGGGTATGGCTACACCTTC
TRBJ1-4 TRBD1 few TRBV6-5 CASRSDREVANEKLFF TGTGCCAGCAGGTCGGACAGGGAAGTGGCTAATGAAAAACTGTTTTTT
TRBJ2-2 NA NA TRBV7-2 CASSFSGPEKLFF TGTGCCAGCAGCTTTTCCGGGCCGGAGAAGCTGTTTTTT
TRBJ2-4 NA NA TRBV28 CASSFLDIQYF TGTGCCAGCAGTTTTTTGGACATTCAGTACTTC
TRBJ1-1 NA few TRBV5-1 CASSFEDSGGTEAFF TGCGCCAGCAGCTTTGAAGACTCCGGGGGCACTGAAGCTTTCTTT
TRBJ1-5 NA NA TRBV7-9 CASSSTGSSNQPQHF TGTGCCAGCAGCTCTACAGGGTCCAGCAATCAGCCCCAGCATTTT
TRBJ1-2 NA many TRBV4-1 CASSQEGNWGARGYTF TGCGCCAGCAGCCAAGAGGGAAATTGGGGGGCGCGGGGCTACACCTTC
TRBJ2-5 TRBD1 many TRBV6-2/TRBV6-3 CASSKRTGRETQYF TGTGCCAGCAGTAAGCGGACAGGGCGAGAGACCCAGTACTTC
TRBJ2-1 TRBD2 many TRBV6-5 CASSAPTSGLHNEQFF TGTGCCAGCAGCGCCCCCACTAGCGGACTCCACAATGAGCAGTTCTTC
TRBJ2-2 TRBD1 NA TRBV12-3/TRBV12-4 CASSSRTGGTGELFF TGTGCCAGCAGTTCCCGGACAGGGGGCACCGGGGAGCTGTTTTTT
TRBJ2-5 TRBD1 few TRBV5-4 CASSVSGTVRQETQYF TGTGCCAGCAGCGTGTCCGGGACAGTGAGACAAGAGACCCAGTACTTC
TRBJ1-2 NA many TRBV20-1 CSARGGESYGYTF TGCAGTGCTAGAGGGGGAGAGAGCTATGGCTACACCTTC
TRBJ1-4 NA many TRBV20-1 CSARGAANEKLFF TGCAGTGCTAGAGGGGCCGCTAATGAAAAACTGTTTTTT
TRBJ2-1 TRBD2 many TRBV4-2 CASSRGAGGLYNEQFF TGTGCCAGCAGCCGCGGGGCGGGGGGGCTCTACAATGAGCAGTTCTTC
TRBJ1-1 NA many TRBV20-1 CSARFGNTEAFF TGCAGTGCTAGATTCGGGAACACTGAAGCTTTCTTT
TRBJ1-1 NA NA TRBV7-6 CASSSNTGNTEAFF TGTGCCAGCAGCTCTAACACAGGGAACACTGAAGCTTTCTTT
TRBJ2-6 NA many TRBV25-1 CASSEGYLSGANVLTF TGTGCCAGCAGTGAAGGTTATCTCTCTGGGGCCAACGTCCTGACTTTC
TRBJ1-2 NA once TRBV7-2 CASSLTEQYGYTF TGTGCCAGCAGCTTGACAGAGCAATATGGCTACACCTTC
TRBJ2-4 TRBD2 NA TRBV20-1 CSAPRTSGGAKNIQYF TGCAGTGCTCCCAGGACTAGCGGGGGGGCCAAAAACATTCAGTACTTC
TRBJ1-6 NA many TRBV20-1 CSARAGGTRSPLHF TGCAGTGCTAGGGCGGGGGGAACGCGTTCACCCCTCCACTTT
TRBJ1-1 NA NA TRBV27 CASSLSYSPLRAFF TGTGCCAGCAGTTTATCGTACAGCCCCCTGAGGGCTTTCTTT
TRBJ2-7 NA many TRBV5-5 CASSHAQPITEQYF TGTGCCAGCAGCCATGCTCAGCCCATCACCGAGCAGTACTTC
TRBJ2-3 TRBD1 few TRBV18 CASSPTAGGQGATDTQYF TGTGCCAGCTCACCAACCGCCGGCGGACAGGGTGCAACAGATACGCAGTATTTT
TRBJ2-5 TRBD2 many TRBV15 CATSRDPGGSFGRLETQYF TGTGCCACCAGCAGAGATCCGGGGGGGTCTTTCGGGAGGTTGGAGACCCAGTACTTC
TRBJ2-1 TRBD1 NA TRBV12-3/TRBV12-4 CASSRTIGDRTYNEQFF TGTGCCAGCAGTCGCACCATTGGGGACAGAACTTACAATGAGCAGTTCTTC
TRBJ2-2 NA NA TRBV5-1 CASSSITPPNTGELFF TGCGCCAGCAGCTCCATAACTCCACCGAACACCGGGGAGCTGTTTTTT
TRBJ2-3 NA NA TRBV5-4 CASSLVGRSQDTQYF TGTGCCAGCAGCTTGGTGGGCAGGTCTCAAGATACGCAGTATTTT
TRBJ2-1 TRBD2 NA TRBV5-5 CASSEGLAGVYEQFF TGTGCCAGCAGCGAGGGACTAGCGGGGGTCTATGAGCAGTTCTTC
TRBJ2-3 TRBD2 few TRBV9 CASSVGAGLAAFWDTQYF TGTGCCAGCAGCGTAGGGGCGGGACTAGCGGCTTTTTGGGATACGCAGTATTTT
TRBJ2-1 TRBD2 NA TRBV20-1 CSVTRTSGEEQFF TGCAGTGTGACGAGGACTAGCGGGGAAGAGCAGTTCTTC
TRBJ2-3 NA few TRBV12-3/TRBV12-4 CASRPDEVSTDTQYF TGTGCCAGCAGACCGGACGAAGTGAGCACAGATACGCAGTATTTT
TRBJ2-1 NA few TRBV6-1 CASSDGRGQETQFF TGTGCCAGCAGTGACGGCAGGGGTCAAGAGACCCAGTTCTTC
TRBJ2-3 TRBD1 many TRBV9 CASSIHQGASSDTQYF TGTGCCAGCAGCATTCACCAGGGGGCCTCATCAGATACGCAGTATTTT
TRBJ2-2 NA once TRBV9 CASTLGPSGELFF TGTGCCAGCACCTTGGGGCCTTCCGGGGAGCTGTTTTTT
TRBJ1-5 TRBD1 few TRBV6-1 CASSLDRAINQPQHF TGTGCCAGCAGTCTGGACAGGGCCATCAATCAGCCCCAGCATTTT
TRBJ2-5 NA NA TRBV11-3 CASSFGQEGRGTQYF TGTGCCAGCAGCTTCGGACAGGAGGGTAGGGGGACCCAGTACTTC
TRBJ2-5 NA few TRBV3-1 CASSQPGAHRGETQYF TGTGCCAGCAGCCAACCCGGGGCCCACCGGGGAGAGACCCAGTACTTC
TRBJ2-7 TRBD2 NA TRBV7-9 CASSPRTSRDYEQYF TGTGCCAGCAGCCCCAGGACTAGCCGTGACTACGAGCAGTACTTC
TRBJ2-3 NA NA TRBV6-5 CAGSYDSADTQYF TGTGCCGGCAGTTACGACAGCGCAGATACGCAGTATTTT
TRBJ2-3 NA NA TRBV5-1 CASSLAVFPDTQYF TGCGCCAGCAGCTTGGCCGTATTTCCAGATACGCAGTATTTT
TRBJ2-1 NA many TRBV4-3 CASSQDWRWDNEQFF TGCGCCAGCAGCCAAGATTGGAGGTGGGACAATGAGCAGTTCTTC
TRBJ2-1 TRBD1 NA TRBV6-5 CASSEGTVANEQFF TGTGCCAGCAGTGAAGGGACAGTCGCGAATGAGCAGTTCTTC
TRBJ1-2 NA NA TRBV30 CASGSQLYGYTF TGTGCCTCGGGATCACAGCTCTATGGCTACACCTTC
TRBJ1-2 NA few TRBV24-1 CATSDVDRYYGYTF TGTGCCACCAGTGATGTGGACAGATACTATGGCTACACCTTC